The following is a T cell receptor beta chain sequence with its context. Antigen specificity is unknown. The sample originates from a study of CD8 T cells in ankylosing spondylitis. Study observations and caveats: About 8 highly homologous variants made up a TCR beta motif that seemed to typify ankylosing spondylitis blood. A CD8+ phenotype characterized the disease-linked clones, which were relatively rare in peripheral blood. There was reportedly significant enrichment of clones that were disease-linked in matched ankylosing spondylitis synovial fluid.

Preparation of TCR beta libraries was done by quantitative 5'-RACE with molecular barcodes. TCRdb reprocessed the 5' RACE reads with MiXCR, giving one entry per CDR3 protein. The sample lists around 440,000 distinct CDR3 sequences, roughly 17% seen once, with 1% in the top ten. Between the trimmed V and J ends, which lost 6 bases and 0 bases, there was a span of 9 bases. The CDR3 covers 14 residues. The V gene's germline CDR1 is SEHNR and CDR2 FQNEAQ (reference sequence). This receptor was identified in a male donor with ankylosing spondylitis. What was sequenced was blood, either unsorted or a sorted T cell fraction (not recorded which). This chain joins TRBV7-9 and TRBJ1-3; D not resolved. The CDR3 reads CASRREGSGNTIYF. The CDR3, as DNA: TGTGCCAGCAGAAGAGAGGGCTCTGGAAACACCATATATTTT.